Below are 9 T cell receptor beta chains sequenced from a single sample in a study of CD8+ T cells in alopecia areata. Sequencing used cDNA as its template, made by extracting RNA and reverse transcribing it. This table comes from immunoSEQ multiplex PCR, and its TCRdb copy is limited to in-frame clones, with some not included. The sample includes almost 250,000 clones, roughly two thirds of them seen just once. This sample comprised CD4+ T cells sorted from blood, obtained at week 0. These receptors were collected from a human donor with alopecia areata.

The chain uses TRBV5-1 and TRBJ1-2, with 8 bases matching TRBD1. This CDR3 spans 14 amino acids. Per germline, CDR1 SGHRS and CDR2 YFSETQ. The trim removed 4 bases at V and 8 bases at J, leaving 10 bases unmatched. The CDR3 spells CASSGGQGSWGYTF. CDR3 DNA: TGCGCCAGCAGCGGCGGACAGGGATCGTGGGGCTACACCTTC.

The rearrangement links TRBV2 to TRBJ2-1; a weak D match, TRBD2 (6 bases). V was pared by 4 bases and J by 9 bases, with 19 bases between. The germline CDR1 and CDR2 sequences are SNHLY and FYNNEI. This CDR3 is 15 amino acids long. CDR3 loop: CASSVELAAPFEQFF. CDR3 nucleotides: TGTGCCAGCAGTGTTGAATTAGCGGCCCCTTTTGAGCAGTTCTTC.

The V call is TRBV20-1, the J call TRBJ1-6; D gene uncertain. Looked up from germline, CDR1 is DFQATT and CDR2 is SNEGSKA (reference sequence). The CDR3 is 10 amino acids. The V end lost 6 bases, the J end lost 7 bases, and 4 bases lay between the germline ends. This chain's CDR3 is CSAGNSPLHF. The CDR3 coding sequence is TGCAGTGCGGGGAATTCACCCCTCCACTTT.

The V call is TRBV2, the J call TRBJ1-4; no reliable D call. Germline lookup yields CDR1 SNHLY and CDR2 FYNNEI. The CDR3 length is 14 residues. V dropped 6 bases and J dropped 0 bases, with 8 bases sitting between them. The CDR3 region is CASSPITTNEKLFF. The DNA of the CDR3 is TGTGCCAGCAGCCCGATAACAACTAATGAAAAACTGTTTTTT.

The chain couples TRBV7-8 to TRBJ2-7; no reliable D call. Germline CDR1 and CDR2: SGHVS and FQNEAQ. Between the trimmed V and J ends, which lost 1 base and 1 base, there was a span of 11 bases. The length of the CDR3 is 15 residues. CDR3 coding DNA: TGTGCCAGCAGCTTAGAGGCGGTGCGGTCCTACGAGCAGTACTTC. It codes for CASSLEAVRSYEQYF. Using reference TRBV7-8 and TRBJ2-7 for the parts outside the CDR3, the full variable domain is GAGVSQSPRYKVAKRGQDVALRCDPISGHVSLFWYQQALGQGPEFLTYFQNEAQLDKSGLPSDRFFAERPEGSVSTLKIQRTQQEDSAVYLCASSLEAVRSYEQYFGPGTRLTVT.

J is TRBJ1-6 and V is TRBV11-2; D is unresolved. V was shortened by 2 bases and J by 8 bases, with 7 bases between the two germline ends. The CDR3 runs to 13 residues. Germline CDR1 SGHAT, CDR2 FQNNGV. The CDR3 nucleotides are TGTGCCAGCAGCTTATTTTCGGATTCACCCCTCCACTTT. Its translation is CASSLFSDSPLHF.

This clone turned up a few times. CDR3 amino acids: CASSLQGTDTQYF. The DNA for the CDR3 is TGTGCCAGCAGCTTACAGGGCACAGATACGCAGTATTTT. The gene calls are TRBV7-2 and TRBJ2-3; no firm D call. Germline-derived CDR1 and CDR2 are SGHTA and FQGNSA. Trimming took off 2 bases at V and 1 base at J, with 4 bases between the two ends. This CDR3 comprises 13 residues.

This chain links TRBV7-2 with TRBJ2-7; D possibly corresponds to TRBD1 (6 bases). The CDR3 has 14 residues. In germline, CDR1 is SGHTA, CDR2 FQGNSA. V lost 5 bases, J lost 5 bases, and 16 bases lay in between. In DNA form, the CDR3 reads TGTGCCAGCAGCCGGCCGGGACACCTCAACGAGCAGTACTTC. Its protein product is CASSRPGHLNEQYF.

The gene calls are TRBV5-1 and TRBJ2-1; weak D call: TRBD1 (5 bases). Germline CDR1 SGHRS, CDR2 YFSETQ. V was cut by 0 bases and J by 9 bases, with 7 bases left in between. The CDR3 spans 12 residues. CDR3 nucleotide sequence: TGCGCCAGCAGCTTGGTAGGGGTTGAGCAGTTCTTC. It is translated as CASSLVGVEQFF.